Listed below are T cell receptor beta chains from one sample, sequenced in a study of T cell changes during pregnancy in multiple sclerosis. Libraries were prepared by immunoSEQ multiplex PCR; TCRdb keeps only in-frame clonotypes and omits some of them. The top ten clones hold roughly 0.74% of a sample with 20,000 to 30,000 clones, more than 75% of them seen once. Sequencing was performed on CD4+ T cells from peripheral blood mononuclear cells, taken in the first trimester of pregnancy. These receptors all stem from a female donor in good health, enrolled as a control in a pregnancy study. Each CDR3 is given with its conserved first and last residue. Fields, in order: D gene, J gene, V gene, clone size, CDR3 protein, CDR3 DNA. A D gene is named only where the DNA matches it firmly. Some rows mark clone size as missing; the rest say once, few, many or name a class of expanded clone.

d_call: TRBD2
j_call: TRBJ2-5
v_call: TRBV5-6
clone_size: -
cdr3_aa: CASSLGLAGNSETQYF
cdr3_nt: TGTGCCAGCAGCCTAGGACTAGCGGGAAATTCGGAGACCCAGTACTTC

d_call: -
j_call: TRBJ2-1
v_call: TRBV10-3
clone_size: -
cdr3_aa: CAISARGAPSYNEQFF
cdr3_nt: TGTGCCATCTCGGCCAGGGGCGCTCCCTCCTACAATGAGCAGTTCTTC

d_call: TRBD1
j_call: TRBJ1-2
v_call: TRBV12-5
clone_size: -
cdr3_aa: CASGLPGQGANHYGYTF
cdr3_nt: TGTGCTAGTGGTTTGCCCGGACAGGGGGCAAACCACTATGGCTACACCTTC

d_call: TRBD1
j_call: TRBJ1-4
v_call: TRBV2
clone_size: -
cdr3_aa: CASSALGQGDEKLFF
cdr3_nt: TGTGCCAGCAGCGCCCTAGGACAGGGGGATGAAAAACTGTTTTTT

d_call: -
j_call: TRBJ2-2
v_call: TRBV11-2
clone_size: -
cdr3_aa: CASSLGGLGELFF
cdr3_nt: TGTGCCAGCAGCTTAGGAGGTCTCGGGGAGCTGTTTTTT

d_call: -
j_call: TRBJ2-7
v_call: TRBV6-6
clone_size: -
cdr3_aa: CASSGYRVPYEQYF
cdr3_nt: TGTGCCAGCAGTGGCTACAGGGTTCCCTACGAGCAGTACTTC

d_call: -
j_call: TRBJ1-3
v_call: TRBV6-4
clone_size: -
cdr3_aa: CASSDSFHHSGNTIYF
cdr3_nt: TGTGCCAGCAGTGACTCTTTCCATCACTCTGGAAACACCATATATTTT

d_call: -
j_call: TRBJ1-2
v_call: TRBV29-1
clone_size: -
cdr3_aa: CSVEDRRLSGYTF
cdr3_nt: TGCAGCGTTGAAGATAGACGACTGAGCGGCTACACCTTC

d_call: -
j_call: TRBJ1-3
v_call: TRBV2
clone_size: -
cdr3_aa: CASSEKGVAGNTIYF
cdr3_nt: TGTGCCAGCAGTGAAAAAGGAGTCGCCGGAAACACCATATATTTT

d_call: TRBD1
j_call: TRBJ2-7
v_call: TRBV11-3
clone_size: -
cdr3_aa: CASSLGVGTGEQYF
cdr3_nt: TGTGCCAGCAGCTTAGGAGTGGGGACAGGCGAGCAGTACTTC

d_call: -
j_call: TRBJ1-5
v_call: TRBV6-1
clone_size: -
cdr3_aa: CASSPGILSNQPQHF
cdr3_nt: TGTGCCAGCAGCCCCGGGATTTTGAGCAATCAGCCCCAGCATTTT

d_call: -
j_call: TRBJ1-2
v_call: TRBV30
clone_size: -
cdr3_aa: CAWSEGGYTRRGYTF
cdr3_nt: TGTGCCTGGAGTGAAGGGGGTTATACTCGTCGTGGCTACACCTTC

d_call: -
j_call: TRBJ2-1
v_call: TRBV18
clone_size: -
cdr3_aa: CASSRPGTYYNEQFF
cdr3_nt: TGTGCCAGCTCACGTCCCGGGACATATTACAATGAGCAGTTCTTC

d_call: TRBD1
j_call: TRBJ2-1
v_call: TRBV7-3
clone_size: -
cdr3_aa: CASSRIPGQGYNEQFF
cdr3_nt: TGTGCCAGCAGCCGAATACCGGGACAGGGGTACAATGAGCAGTTCTTC

d_call: TRBD1
j_call: TRBJ2-5
v_call: TRBV19
clone_size: -
cdr3_aa: CASNQGAGETQYF
cdr3_nt: TGTGCCAGCAACCAGGGGGCGGGAGAGACCCAGTACTTC

d_call: -
j_call: TRBJ1-1
v_call: TRBV6-5
clone_size: -
cdr3_aa: CASSPQAYDEAFF
cdr3_nt: TGTGCCAGCAGTCCTCAGGCCTACGATGAAGCTTTCTTT

d_call: TRBD1
j_call: TRBJ2-1
v_call: TRBV19
clone_size: few
cdr3_aa: CASSPDRSSYNEQFF
cdr3_nt: TGTGCCAGTAGTCCGGACAGGAGCTCCTACAATGAGCAGTTCTTC

d_call: TRBD1
j_call: TRBJ2-1
v_call: TRBV11-3
clone_size: -
cdr3_aa: CASSLSGTGGVGEQFF
cdr3_nt: TGTGCCAGCAGCCTATCCGGGACAGGGGGCGTCGGTGAGCAGTTCTTC